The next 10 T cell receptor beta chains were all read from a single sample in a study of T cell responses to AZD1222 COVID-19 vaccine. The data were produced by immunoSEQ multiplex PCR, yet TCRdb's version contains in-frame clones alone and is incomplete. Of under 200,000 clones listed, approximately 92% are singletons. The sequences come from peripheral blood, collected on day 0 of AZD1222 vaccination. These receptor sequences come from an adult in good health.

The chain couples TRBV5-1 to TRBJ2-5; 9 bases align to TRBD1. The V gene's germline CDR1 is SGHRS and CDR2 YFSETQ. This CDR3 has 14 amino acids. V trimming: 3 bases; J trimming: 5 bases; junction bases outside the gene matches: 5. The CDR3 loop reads CASSSRTGEETQYF. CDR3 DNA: TGCGCCAGCAGCTCCAGGACAGGGGAGGAGACCCAGTACTTC.

CDR3: CSVSGINEQFF. CDR3 coding DNA: TGCAGCGTCTCAGGGATAAATGAGCAGTTCTTC. The chain recombines TRBV29-1 with TRBJ2-1; weak D call: TRBD1 (5 bases). The CDR3 covers 11 residues. V dropped 6 bases and J dropped 7 bases, with 10 bases sitting between them. Germline V gene lookup returns CDR1 SQVTM and CDR2 ANQGSEA.

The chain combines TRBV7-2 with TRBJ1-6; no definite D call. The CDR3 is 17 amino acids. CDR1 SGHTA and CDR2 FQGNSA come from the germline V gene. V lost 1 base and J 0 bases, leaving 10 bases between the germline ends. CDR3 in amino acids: CASSLGALSSYNSPLHF. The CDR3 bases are TGTGCCAGCAGCTTAGGGGCTTTGAGCTCCTATAATTCACCCCTCCACTTT.

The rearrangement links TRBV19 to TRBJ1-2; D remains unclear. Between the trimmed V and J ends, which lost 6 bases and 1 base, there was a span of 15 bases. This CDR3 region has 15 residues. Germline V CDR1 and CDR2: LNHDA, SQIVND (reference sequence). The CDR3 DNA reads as TGTGCCAGTAGCCTGGGCGCGTACGATAACTATGGCTACACCTTC. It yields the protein CASSLGAYDNYGYTF. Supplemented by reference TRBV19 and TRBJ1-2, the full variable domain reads DGGITQSPKYLFRKEGQNVTLSCEQNLNHDAMYWYRQDPGQGLRLIYYSQIVNDFQKGDIAEGYSVSREKKESFPLTVTSAQKNPTAFYLCASSLGAYDNYGYTFGSGTRLTVV.

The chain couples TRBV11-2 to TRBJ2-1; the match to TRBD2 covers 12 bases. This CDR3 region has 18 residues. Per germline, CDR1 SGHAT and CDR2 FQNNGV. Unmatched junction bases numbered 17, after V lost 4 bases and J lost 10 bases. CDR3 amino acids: CASSSQTSGGPGRGEQFF. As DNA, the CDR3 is TGTGCCAGCAGCTCTCAGACTAGCGGGGGCCCCGGTAGGGGAGAGCAGTTCTTC.

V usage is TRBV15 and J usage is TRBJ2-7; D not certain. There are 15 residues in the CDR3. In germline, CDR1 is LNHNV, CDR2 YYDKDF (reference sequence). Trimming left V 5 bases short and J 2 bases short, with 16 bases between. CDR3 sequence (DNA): TGTGCCACCAGCGGATGGGCCAAGCCTCCCTACGAGCAGTACTTC. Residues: CATSGWAKPPYEQYF.

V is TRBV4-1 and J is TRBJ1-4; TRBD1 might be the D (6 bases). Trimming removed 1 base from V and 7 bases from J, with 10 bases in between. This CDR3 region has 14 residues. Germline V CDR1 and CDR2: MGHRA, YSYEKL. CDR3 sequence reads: CASSQAGASEKLFF. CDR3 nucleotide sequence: TGCGCCAGCAGCCAAGCAGGGGCAAGTGAAAAACTGTTTTTT.

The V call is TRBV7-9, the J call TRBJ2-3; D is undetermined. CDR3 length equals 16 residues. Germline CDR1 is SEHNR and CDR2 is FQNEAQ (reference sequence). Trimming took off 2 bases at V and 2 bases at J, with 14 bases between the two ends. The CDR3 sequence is CASSLNRRQDTDTQYF. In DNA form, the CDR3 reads TGTGCCAGCAGCTTAAACCGGCGGCAGGACACAGATACGCAGTATTTT.

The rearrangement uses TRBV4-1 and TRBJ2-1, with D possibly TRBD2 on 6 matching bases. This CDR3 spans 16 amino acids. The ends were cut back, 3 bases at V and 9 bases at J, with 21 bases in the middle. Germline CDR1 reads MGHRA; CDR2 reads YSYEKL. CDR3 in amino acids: CASSQGPGLPLGEQFF. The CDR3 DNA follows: TGCGCCAGCAGCCAGGGGCCGGGACTCCCCTTGGGTGAGCAGTTCTTC.

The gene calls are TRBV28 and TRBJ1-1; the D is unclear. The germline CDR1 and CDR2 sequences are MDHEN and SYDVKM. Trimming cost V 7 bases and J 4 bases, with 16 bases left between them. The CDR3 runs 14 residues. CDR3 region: CASTLHRVSTEAFF. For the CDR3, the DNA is TGTGCCAGCACCCTACACCGAGTGAGCACTGAAGCTTTCTTT. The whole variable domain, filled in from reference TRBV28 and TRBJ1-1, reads DVKVTQSSRYLVKRTGEKVFLECVQDMDHENMFWYRQDPGLGLRLIYFSYDVKMKEKGDIPEGYSVSREKKERFSLILESASTNQTSMYLCASTLHRVSTEAFFGQGTRLTVV.